The rows below give T cell receptor beta chains drawn from one sample of a study of OX40 agonist ivuxolimab in advanced cancers. Using immunoSEQ multiplex PCR, the repertoire was profiled, and TCRdb retains in-frame clones only, with some absent. There are about 14,000 clones in the sample; 80% occur only once, and 13% to 15% lies in the top ten. The sample consisted of CD4+ or CD8+ T cells sorted from blood, taken in a trial of the OX40 agonist ivuxolimab. The receptors were sampled from an adult with an advanced solid tumor such as melanoma, head and neck, liver or kidney cancer. Each CDR3 is given with its conserved first and last residue. The D gene is left open where the match is weak. Size tells how often a clone was seen (once, few, many) or the class of an expanded clone, and some rows leave it out.

j_gene | v_gene | abundance | d_gene | CDR3nt | CDR3aa
TRBJ2-7 | TRBV6-1 | - | - | TGTGCCAGCAGTGACGCCAGTCTCTACGAGCAGTACTTC | CASSDASLYEQYF
TRBJ2-7 | TRBV7-9 | - | - | TGTGCCAGCAGCCCGCGGGACGGAAACTACGAGCAGTACTTC | CASSPRDGNYEQYF
TRBJ2-5 | TRBV5-1 | - | - | TGCGCCAGCAGCGCCGGGCGGACTACGGAGACCCAGTACTTC | CASSAGRTTETQYF
TRBJ2-7 | TRBV2 | medium-sized | - | TGTGCCAGCAGTGCATACGAGCAGTACTTC | CASSAYEQYF
TRBJ2-1 | TRBV7-7 | - | - | TGTGCTAGCAGTCCGCAGGGGACCAATGAGCAGTTCTTC | CASSPQGTNEQFF
TRBJ2-2 | TRBV6-4 | medium-sized | TRBD2 | TGTGCCAGCAGTAGCGGGGGGGCCACCGGGGAGCTGTTTTTT | CASSSGGATGELFF
TRBJ1-3 | TRBV19 | - | TRBD1 | TGTGCCAGTAGTAGGTTTGGGAGGGGGCTGCATGGAAACACCATATATTTT | CASSRFGRGLHGNTIYF
TRBJ2-3 | TRBV7-9 | - | - | TGTGCCAGCAGCCCAGCCCCCCCAAGGGTACCAGATACGCAGTATTTT | CASSPAPPRVPDTQYF
TRBJ2-7 | TRBV2 | - | TRBD2 | TGTGCCAGCAGTGAGTTAGCGGGGGCTTTCTACGAGCAGTACTTT | CASSELAGAFYEQYF
TRBJ1-4 | TRBV13 | few | - | TGTGCCAGCAGCGGCGGGGTAACTAATGAAAAACTGTTTTTT | CASSGGVTNEKLFF
TRBJ1-2 | TRBV5-1 | - | TRBD1 | TGCGCCAGCAGCCCGGTCGCCGGGACAGTGGCCGGCTACACCTTC | CASSPVAGTVAGYTF
TRBJ1-5 | TRBV5-6 | - | TRBD1 | TGTGCCGGACAGGGCAATCAGCCCCAGCATTTT | CAGQGNQPQHF
TRBJ1-2 | TRBV10-3 | medium-sized | - | TGTGCCATCAGTGAGTCTGGGGGAAATCTGGGCTATGGCTACACCTTC | CAISESGGNLGYGYTF
TRBJ2-7 | TRBV11-2 | - | TRBD1 | TGTGCCAGCAGCCTGGACAGGGGTTCCTACGAGCAGTACTTC | CASSLDRGSYEQYF
TRBJ1-1 | TRBV9 | - | - | TGTGCCAGCAGCGTATCGGGTGACGCTGAAGCTTTCTTT | CASSVSGDAEAFF
TRBJ1-1 | TRBV5-8 | - | - | TGTGCCAGCAGCTTGGGGGGTCACGCTGAAGCTTTCTTT | CASSLGGHAEAFF
TRBJ2-1 | TRBV2 | - | TRBD2 | TGTGCCAGCAGTGATACTGTTGGGACTAGCGGGGGGAATGAGCAGTTCTTC | CASSDTVGTSGGNEQFF
TRBJ2-3 | TRBV5-4 | - | TRBD2 | TGTGCCAGCAGCTTGGATCAGCGGGGGGATGTAGATACGCAGTATTTT | CASSLDQRGDVDTQYF
TRBJ1-1 | TRBV30 | - | TRBD1 | TGTGCCTGGAGTCTCACAGGGGTCACTGAAGCTTTCTTT | CAWSLTGVTEAFF
TRBJ2-7 | TRBV10-3 | - | - | TGTGCCATCAGGGCCGAGACTGGCTCCTACGAGCAGTACTTC | CAIRAETGSYEQYF
TRBJ1-1 | TRBV6-5 | - | - | TGTGCCAGCAAATCGCCAGGGGTCACTGAAGCTTTCTTT | CASKSPGVTEAFF
TRBJ2-7 | TRBV23-1 | - | TRBD2 | TGCGCCAGCTCCCTTGACACTAGCGGGAGTTACGAGCAGTACTTC | CASSLDTSGSYEQYF
TRBJ2-1 | TRBV13 | - | TRBD2 | TGTGCCAGCAGCTTGATTCTAGCGGGGTCCAATGAGCAGTTCTTC | CASSLILAGSNEQFF
TRBJ2-7 | TRBV25-1 | - | - | TGTGCCAGCTGGGCAGGGTTCTCCTACGAGCAGTACTTC | CASWAGFSYEQYF
TRBJ1-2 | TRBV5-4 | few | - | TGTGCCAGCAGCTTAGAAAGGGGTACTGACTATGGCTACACCTTC | CASSLERGTDYGYTF
TRBJ2-7 | TRBV9 | - | - | TGTGCCAGCAGCTCCTTCCCGGGCCCCGCATGGGAGCAGTACTTC | CASSSFPGPAWEQYF
TRBJ2-1 | TRBV10-2 | - | TRBD1 | TGCGCCAGCAGCCCCACCCGGGGACAGGTATTTTATGAGCAGTTCTTC | CASSPTRGQVFYEQFF
TRBJ2-6 | TRBV5-6 | - | - | TGTGCCAGCAGCTTGGGTTATCAGTTCTCTGGGGCCAACGTCCTGACTTTC | CASSLGYQFSGANVLTF
TRBJ1-5 | TRBV4-1 | medium-sized | - | TGCGCCAGCAGCCAAGATCCCGGGACAAATCAGCCCCAGCATTTT | CASSQDPGTNQPQHF
TRBJ1-1 | TRBV27 | once | - | TGTGCCAGCAGTTTAGTGGCACCTAACACTGAAGCTTTCTTT | CASSLVAPNTEAFF
TRBJ1-2 | TRBV4-1 | once | - | TGCGCCAGCAGCCAAGATCGGTTTGGGGGGATATCGGGCTACACCTTC | CASSQDRFGGISGYTF
TRBJ1-1 | TRBV10-3 | - | TRBD1 | TGTGCCATCAGCTTGACAGGGGGCGAGGGCACTGAAGCTTTCTTT | CAISLTGGEGTEAFF
TRBJ2-7 | TRBV7-2 | - | TRBD1 | TGTGCCAGCAGCTTACGCCTGGGACAGGGGCACGAGCAGTACTTC | CASSLRLGQGHEQYF
TRBJ2-7 | TRBV9 | - | - | TGTGCCAGCAGCCCCGGTTCCTACGAGCAGTACTTC | CASSPGSYEQYF
TRBJ1-1 | TRBV7-2 | - | - | TGTGCCAGCAGCTTAGGGGCAGGATGGGGGAACACTGAAGCTTTCTTT | CASSLGAGWGNTEAFF
TRBJ2-7 | TRBV29-1 | large | TRBD1 | TGCAGTGGGACAGGGGCAAACTCCTACGAGCAGTACTTC | CSGTGANSYEQYF
TRBJ1-2 | TRBV7-3 | - | TRBD1 | TGTGCCAGCAGCAAAACAGGGGGTTCCTTAGCTAACTATGGCTACACCTTC | CASSKTGGSLANYGYTF
TRBJ2-7 | TRBV6-6 | - | - | TGTGCCAGCAGTTACTCGAAATTTGACAACTCCTACGAGCAGTACTTC | CASSYSKFDNSYEQYF
TRBJ2-1 | TRBV27 | - | TRBD2 | TGTGCCACCATGGAGGTAGCGGGAGCCAATGAGCAGTTCTTC | CATMEVAGANEQFF
TRBJ2-2 | TRBV4-2 | - | TRBD2 | TGTGCCAGCAGCCAAGGCGGGGGGGCGAACACCGGGGAGCTGTTTTTT | CASSQGGGANTGELFF
TRBJ1-5 | TRBV11-3 | - | - | TGTGCCAGCAGCCCACGGGGAGGGAAATATAGCAATCAGCCCCAGCATTTT | CASSPRGGKYSNQPQHF
TRBJ2-1 | TRBV19 | - | TRBD2 | TGTGCCAGTAGTATATGGGGTAGCGGGAGGTCCAATGAGCAGTTCTTC | CASSIWGSGRSNEQFF
TRBJ2-5 | TRBV7-6 | - | - | TGTGCCAGCAGCTTTCAGGGTATTGAGACCCAGTACTTC | CASSFQGIETQYF
TRBJ1-3 | TRBV6-4 | - | TRBD1 | TGTGCCAGCAGTCGGGACAGGGCCATTCCTGGAAACACCATATATTTT | CASSRDRAIPGNTIYF
TRBJ2-7 | TRBV11-2 | - | - | TGTGCCAGCAGCCTAGTCAGCTACGAGCAGTACTTC | CASSLVSYEQYF
TRBJ2-1 | TRBV20-1 | - | - | TGCAGTGCTAGAGATGGGGCAGGGTACGTCTTC | CSARDGAGYVF
TRBJ2-1 | TRBV5-8 | - | - | TGTGCCAGCAGCTTGCGTTCGGGGCTTGAGCAGTTCTTC | CASSLRSGLEQFF
TRBJ2-7 | TRBV9 | - | - | TGTGCCAGCAGCCCAACGCCCTCTGCCGGGACACCCCCCTACGAGCAGTACTTC | CASSPTPSAGTPPYEQYF
TRBJ2-1 | TRBV9 | - | - | TGTGCCAGCAGCCTAGACCCCGTCGGGGAAAACTACAATGAGCAGTTCTTC | CASSLDPVGENYNEQFF
TRBJ1-1 | TRBV27 | - | - | TGTGCCAGCAGTTTTTTTCCCCAGGGGGAAGCTTTCTTT | CASSFFPQGEAFF
TRBJ1-1 | TRBV27 | few | - | TGTGCCAGCAGTTTATGGCAGGGGAACACTGAAGCTTTCTTT | CASSLWQGNTEAFF
TRBJ2-7 | TRBV4-1 | - | TRBD2 | TGCGCCAGCAGCCAAGAGCGAATTGGGACTAGCGGGAGCCACGAGCAGTACTTC | CASSQERIGTSGSHEQYF
TRBJ2-7 | TRBV6-5 | - | - | TGTGCCAGCAGTGAATTGAGGGGGGCATACGAGCAGTACTTC | CASSELRGAYEQYF
TRBJ2-7 | TRBV19 | - | - | TGTGCCAGTAGTAATGGGGGAGAGCAGTACTTC | CASSNGGEQYF
TRBJ2-5 | TRBV11-2 | - | - | TGTGCCACCCGCGCCGACGGGCAAGAGACCCAGTACTTC | CATRADGQETQYF
TRBJ1-2 | TRBV7-8 | - | - | TGTGCCAGCAGCGGAGGCGTTCTGGGGAAGGGCTACACCTTC | CASSGGVLGKGYTF
TRBJ2-5 | TRBV27 | once | - | TGTGCCAGCAGTGCCGGACTTTCGGAGACCCAGTACTTC | CASSAGLSETQYF
TRBJ2-6 | TRBV7-8 | medium-sized | - | TGTGCCAGCACCCTACCCCCTGAGGCCTCTGGGGCCAACGTCCTGACTTTC | CASTLPPEASGANVLTF
TRBJ2-7 | TRBV5-5 | - | - | TGTGCCAGCAGCGGACCGGGAAGCTACGAGCAGTACTTC | CASSGPGSYEQYF
TRBJ2-7 | TRBV12-5 | - | - | TGTGCTAGTGGTTTGCTTCGGACCTTCGAGCAGTACTTC | CASGLLRTFEQYF